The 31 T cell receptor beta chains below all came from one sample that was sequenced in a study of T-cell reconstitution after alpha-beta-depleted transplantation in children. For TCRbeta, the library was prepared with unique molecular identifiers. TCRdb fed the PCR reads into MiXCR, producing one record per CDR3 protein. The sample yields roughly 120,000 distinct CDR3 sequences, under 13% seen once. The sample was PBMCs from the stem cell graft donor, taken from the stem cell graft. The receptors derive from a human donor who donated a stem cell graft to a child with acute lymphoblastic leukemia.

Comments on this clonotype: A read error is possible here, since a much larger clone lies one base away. The CDR3: CSSSLARLAPTANTGELFF. CDR3 nucleotide sequence: TGTTCCAGCAGCTTAGCACGGCTAGCGCCTACTGCGAACACCGGGGAGCTGTTTTTT. The chain employs TRBV7-2 and TRBJ2-2; a possible D gene is TRBD2 (6 bases). This CDR3 is 19 amino acids long. CDR1 is SGHTA, CDR2 FQGNSA, per germline.

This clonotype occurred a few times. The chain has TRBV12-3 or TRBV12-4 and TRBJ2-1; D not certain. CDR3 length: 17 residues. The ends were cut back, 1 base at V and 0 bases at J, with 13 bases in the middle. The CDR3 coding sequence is TGTGCCAGCAGTTTAGACCTATACGGTCTCTCCTACAATGAGCAGTTCTTC. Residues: CASSLDLYGLSYNEQFF.

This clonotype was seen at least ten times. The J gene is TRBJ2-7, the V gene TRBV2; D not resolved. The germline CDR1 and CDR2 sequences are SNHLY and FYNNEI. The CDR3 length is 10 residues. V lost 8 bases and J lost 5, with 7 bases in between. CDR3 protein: CASLNNEQYF. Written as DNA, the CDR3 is TGTGCCAGCCTTAACAACGAGCAGTACTTC.

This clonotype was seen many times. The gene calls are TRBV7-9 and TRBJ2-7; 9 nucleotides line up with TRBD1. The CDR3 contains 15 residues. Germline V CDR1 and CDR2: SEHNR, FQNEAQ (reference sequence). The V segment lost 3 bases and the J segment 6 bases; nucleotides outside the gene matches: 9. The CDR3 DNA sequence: TGTGCCAGCAGCTTGACCGGGACAGGGAGGTTCGAGCAGTACTTC. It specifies CASSLTGTGRFEQYF.

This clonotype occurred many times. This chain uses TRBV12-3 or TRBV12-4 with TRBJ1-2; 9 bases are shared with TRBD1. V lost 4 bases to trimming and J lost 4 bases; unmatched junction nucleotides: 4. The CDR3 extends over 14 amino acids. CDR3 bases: TGTGCCAGCAGTTCCCCGGGACAGGGCTATGGCTACACCTTC. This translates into CASSSPGQGYGYTF.

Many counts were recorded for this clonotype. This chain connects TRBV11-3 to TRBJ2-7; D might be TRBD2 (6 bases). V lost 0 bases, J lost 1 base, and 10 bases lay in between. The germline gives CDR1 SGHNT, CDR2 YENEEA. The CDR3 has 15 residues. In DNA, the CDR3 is TGTGCCAGCAGCTTAGAACTAGCTGTATCCTACGAGCAGTACTTC. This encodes CASSLELAVSYEQYF.

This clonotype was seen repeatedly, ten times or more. CDR3 bases: TGCAGCGTTGATGAGGGAGGTAACAACGAGCAGTACTTC. Protein product: CSVDEGGNNEQYF. V and J are TRBV29-1 and TRBJ2-7, with TRBD2 as a possible D gene (6 bases). Trimming left V 3 bases short and J 5 bases short, with 14 bases between. The length of the CDR3 is 13 residues. Germline V gene lookup returns CDR1 SQVTM and CDR2 ANQGSEA.

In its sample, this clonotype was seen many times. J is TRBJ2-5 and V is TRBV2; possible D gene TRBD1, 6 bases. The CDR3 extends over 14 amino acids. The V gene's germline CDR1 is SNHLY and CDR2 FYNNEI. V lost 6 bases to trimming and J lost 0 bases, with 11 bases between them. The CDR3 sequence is CASRAYRDQETQYF. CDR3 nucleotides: TGTGCCAGCAGAGCTTACAGGGACCAAGAGACCCAGTACTTC.

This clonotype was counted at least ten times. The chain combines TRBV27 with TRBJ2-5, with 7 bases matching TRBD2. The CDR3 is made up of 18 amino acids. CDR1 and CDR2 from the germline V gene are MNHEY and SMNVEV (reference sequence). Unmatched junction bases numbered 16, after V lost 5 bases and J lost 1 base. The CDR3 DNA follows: TGTGCCAGCAGTAAGATCCTCGTGGGGGGGACCCTCCAAGAGACCCAGTACTTC. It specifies CASSKILVGGTLQETQYF.

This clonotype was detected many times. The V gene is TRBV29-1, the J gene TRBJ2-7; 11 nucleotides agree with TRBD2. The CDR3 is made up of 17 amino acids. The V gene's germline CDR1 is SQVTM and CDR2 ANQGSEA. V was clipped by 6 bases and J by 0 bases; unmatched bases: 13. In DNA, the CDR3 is TGCAGCGTCGCCCCCCCGGGGACTAGCGGAGACTCCTACGAGCAGTACTTC. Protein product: CSVAPPGTSGDSYEQYF.

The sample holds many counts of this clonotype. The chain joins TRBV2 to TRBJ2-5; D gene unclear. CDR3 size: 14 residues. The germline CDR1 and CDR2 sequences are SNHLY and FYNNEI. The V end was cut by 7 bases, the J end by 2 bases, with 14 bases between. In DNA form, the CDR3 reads TGTGCCAGCACCGAACCTGGCAGACAAGAGACCCAGTACTTC. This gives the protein CASTEPGRQETQYF.

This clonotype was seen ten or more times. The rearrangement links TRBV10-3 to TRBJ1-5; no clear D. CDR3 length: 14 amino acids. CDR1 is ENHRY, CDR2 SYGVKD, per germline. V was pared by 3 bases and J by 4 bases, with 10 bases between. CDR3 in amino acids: CAISDPTRNQPQHF. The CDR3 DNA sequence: TGTGCCATCAGTGACCCTACAAGGAATCAGCCCCAGCATTTT.

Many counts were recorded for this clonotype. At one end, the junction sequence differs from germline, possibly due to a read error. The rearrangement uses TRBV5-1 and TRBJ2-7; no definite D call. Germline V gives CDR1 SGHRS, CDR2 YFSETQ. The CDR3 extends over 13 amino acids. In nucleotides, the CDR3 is TGCGCCAGCAGATTGGTAGGGTCTGAGGAGCAGTACTTC. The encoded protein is CASRLVGSEEQYF. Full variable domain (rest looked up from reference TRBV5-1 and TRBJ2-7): KAGVTQTPRYLIKTRGQQVTLSCSPISGHRSVSWYQQTPGQGLQFLFEYFSETQRNKGNFPGRFSGRQFSNSRSEMNVSTLELGDSALYLCASRLVGSEEQYFGPGTRLTVT.

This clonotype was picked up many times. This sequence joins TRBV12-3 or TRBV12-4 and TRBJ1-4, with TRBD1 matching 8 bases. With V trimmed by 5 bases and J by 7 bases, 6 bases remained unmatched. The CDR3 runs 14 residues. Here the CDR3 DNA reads TGTGCCAGCAGTATCCAGGGGGCCGTTGAAAAACTGTTTTTT. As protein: CASSIQGAVEKLFF.

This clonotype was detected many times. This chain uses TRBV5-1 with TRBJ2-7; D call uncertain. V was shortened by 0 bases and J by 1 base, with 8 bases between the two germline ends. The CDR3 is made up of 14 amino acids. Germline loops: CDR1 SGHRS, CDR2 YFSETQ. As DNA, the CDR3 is TGCGCCAGCAGCTTGGCGGGCAGATCCTACGAGCAGTACTTC. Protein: CASSLAGRSYEQYF.

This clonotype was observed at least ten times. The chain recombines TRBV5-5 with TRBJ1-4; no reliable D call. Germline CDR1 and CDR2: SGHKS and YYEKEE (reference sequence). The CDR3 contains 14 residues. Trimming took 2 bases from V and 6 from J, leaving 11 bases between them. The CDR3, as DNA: TGTGCCAGCAGCTTTTCCACGATCGATGAAAAACTGTTTTTT. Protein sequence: CASSFSTIDEKLFF.

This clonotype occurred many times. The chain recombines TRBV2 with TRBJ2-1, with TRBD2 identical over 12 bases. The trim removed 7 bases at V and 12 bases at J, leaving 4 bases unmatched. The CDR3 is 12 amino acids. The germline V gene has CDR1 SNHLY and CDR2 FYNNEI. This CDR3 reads CASKLAGGMQFF. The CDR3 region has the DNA TGTGCCAGCAAACTAGCGGGGGGTATGCAGTTCTTC.

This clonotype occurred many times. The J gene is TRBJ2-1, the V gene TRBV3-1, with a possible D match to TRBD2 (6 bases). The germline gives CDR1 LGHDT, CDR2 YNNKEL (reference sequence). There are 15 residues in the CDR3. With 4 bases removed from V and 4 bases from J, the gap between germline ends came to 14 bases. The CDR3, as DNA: TGTGCCAGCAGCCGCCAGGGCGGGGTGTACAATGAGCAGTTCTTC. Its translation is CASSRQGGVYNEQFF.

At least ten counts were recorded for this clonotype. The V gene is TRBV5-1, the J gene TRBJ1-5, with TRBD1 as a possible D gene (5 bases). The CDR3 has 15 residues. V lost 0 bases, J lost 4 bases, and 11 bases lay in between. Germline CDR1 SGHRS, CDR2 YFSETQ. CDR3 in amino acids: CASSLGSQGNQPQHF. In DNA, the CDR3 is TGCGCCAGCAGCTTGGGATCCCAGGGTAATCAGCCCCAGCATTTT.

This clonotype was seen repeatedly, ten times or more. The CDR3, as DNA: TGCAGTGCTAGACAGCGACTTAGCTCCTACAATGAGCAGTTCTTC. It codes for CSARQRLSSYNEQFF. The chain has TRBV20-1 and TRBJ2-1; D unclear. This CDR3 comprises 15 residues. With 2 bases removed from V and 0 bases from J, the gap between germline ends came to 11 bases. Germline lookup yields CDR1 DFQATT and CDR2 SNEGSKA (reference sequence).

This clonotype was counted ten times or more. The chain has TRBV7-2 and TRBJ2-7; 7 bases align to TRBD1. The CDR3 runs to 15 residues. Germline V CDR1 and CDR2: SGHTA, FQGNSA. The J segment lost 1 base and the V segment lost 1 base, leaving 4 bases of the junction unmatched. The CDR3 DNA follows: TGTGCCAGCAGCTTAGGACAGGGTGGTTCCTACGAGCAGTACTTC. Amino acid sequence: CASSLGQGGSYEQYF.

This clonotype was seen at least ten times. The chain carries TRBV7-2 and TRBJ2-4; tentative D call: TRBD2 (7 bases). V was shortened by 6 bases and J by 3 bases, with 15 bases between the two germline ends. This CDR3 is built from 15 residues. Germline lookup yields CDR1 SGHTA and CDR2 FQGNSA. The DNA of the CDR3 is TGTGCCAGCAGTTCGGGGGGCGAAGGCAAAAACATTCAGTACTTC. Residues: CASSSGGEGKNIQYF.

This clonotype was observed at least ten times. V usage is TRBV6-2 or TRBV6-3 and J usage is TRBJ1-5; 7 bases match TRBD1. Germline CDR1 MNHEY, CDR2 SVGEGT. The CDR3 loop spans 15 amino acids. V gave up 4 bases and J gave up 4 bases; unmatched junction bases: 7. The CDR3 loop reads CASSFNGQENQPQHF. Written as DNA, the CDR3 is TGTGCCAGCAGTTTCAACGGACAGGAAAATCAGCCCCAGCATTTT.

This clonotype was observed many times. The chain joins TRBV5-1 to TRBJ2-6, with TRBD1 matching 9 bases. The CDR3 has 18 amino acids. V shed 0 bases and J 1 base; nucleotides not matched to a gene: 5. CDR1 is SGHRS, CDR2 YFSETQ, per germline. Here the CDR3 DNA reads TGCGCCAGCAGCTTGGGTGGGACAGGGATATCTGGGGCCAACGTCCTGACTTTC. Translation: CASSLGGTGISGANVLTF.

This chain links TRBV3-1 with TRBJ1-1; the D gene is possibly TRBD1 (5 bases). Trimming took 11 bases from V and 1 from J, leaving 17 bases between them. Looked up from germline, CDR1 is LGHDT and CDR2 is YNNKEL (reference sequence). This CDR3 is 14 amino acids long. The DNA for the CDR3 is TGTGCCTTCTGCCGCCTGGGGACGAACACTGAAGCTTTCTTT. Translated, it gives CAFCRLGTNTEAFF.

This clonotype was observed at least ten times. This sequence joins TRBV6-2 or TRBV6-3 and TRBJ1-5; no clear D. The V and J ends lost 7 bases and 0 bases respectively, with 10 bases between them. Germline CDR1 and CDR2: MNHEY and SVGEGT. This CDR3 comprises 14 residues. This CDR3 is CASTAGDSNQPQHF. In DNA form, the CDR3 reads TGTGCCAGCACTGCGGGAGATAGCAATCAGCCCCAGCATTTT.

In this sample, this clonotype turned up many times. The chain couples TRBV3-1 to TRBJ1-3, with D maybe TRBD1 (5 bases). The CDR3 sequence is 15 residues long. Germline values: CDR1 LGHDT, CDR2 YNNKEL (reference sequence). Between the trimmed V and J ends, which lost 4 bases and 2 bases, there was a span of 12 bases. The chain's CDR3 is CASSRGRSTGNTIYF. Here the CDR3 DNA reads TGTGCCAGCAGCCGGGGCAGGTCCACTGGAAACACCATATATTTT. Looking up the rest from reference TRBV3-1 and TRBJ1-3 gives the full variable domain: DTAVSQTPKYLVTQMGNDKSIKCEQNLGHDTMYWYKQDSKKFLKIMFSYNNKELIINETVPNRFSPKSPDKAHLNLHINSLELGDSAVYFCASSRGRSTGNTIYFGEGSWLTVV.

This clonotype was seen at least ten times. CDR3 bases: TGTGCCATCGGCGCCTCATGGGACACCGGGGAGCTGTTTTTT. Translating it yields CAIGASWDTGELFF. This rearrangement joins TRBV10-3 to TRBJ2-2; D gene unclear. The V end lost 8 bases, the J end lost 3 bases, and 13 bases lay between the germline ends. Germline-derived CDR1 and CDR2 are ENHRY and SYGVKD. The CDR3 covers 14 residues.

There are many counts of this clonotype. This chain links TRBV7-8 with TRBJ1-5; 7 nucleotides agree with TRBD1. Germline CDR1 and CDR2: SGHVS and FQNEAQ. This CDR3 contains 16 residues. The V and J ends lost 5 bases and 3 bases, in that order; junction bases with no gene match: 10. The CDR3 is CASSTSWTGTNQPQHF. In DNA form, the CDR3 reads TGTGCCAGCAGCACAAGCTGGACAGGCACCAATCAGCCCCAGCATTTT.

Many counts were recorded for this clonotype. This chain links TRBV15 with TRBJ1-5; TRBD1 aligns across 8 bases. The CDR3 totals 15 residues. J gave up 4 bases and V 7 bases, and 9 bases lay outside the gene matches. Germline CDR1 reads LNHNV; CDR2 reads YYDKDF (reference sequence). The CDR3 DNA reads TGTGCCACCACCGCGGGGACAGGTAGAAATCAGCCCCAGCATTTT. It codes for CATTAGTGRNQPQHF.

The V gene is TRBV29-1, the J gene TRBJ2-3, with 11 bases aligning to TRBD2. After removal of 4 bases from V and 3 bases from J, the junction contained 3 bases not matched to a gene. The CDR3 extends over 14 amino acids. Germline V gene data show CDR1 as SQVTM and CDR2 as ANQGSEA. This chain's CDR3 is CSVVLAGGTDTQYF. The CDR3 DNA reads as TGCAGCGTTGTCCTAGCGGGGGGTACAGATACGCAGTATTTT.